This TCR beta chain was recorded in a study of regulatory T cells in long-lasting Graves disease. Documented time point: newly diagnosed GD, antithyroid drugs for less than 3 months. PBMC RNA was the source of the TCR library. EDTA tubes received about 9.3 milliliters of collected peripheral blood. Arm-PCR of CDR3 regions and iRepertoire HTBI primers were the basis on which TCR beta libraries were built. TCRdb analysed the multiplex PCR reads with MiXCR anew, one entry per CDR3 protein. The sample has roughly 510,000 distinct CDR3 sequences, about 16% seen once. V lost 2 bases and J lost 4, with 13 bases in between. Germline V CDR1 and CDR2: SGHRS, YFSETQ. The CDR3 has 14 amino acids. This clonotype has just a few counts. This same sample was also part of a study on T cells in Graves' hyperthyroidism and ophthalmopathy. Turning to that study: Recently diagnosed hyperthyroidism of less than 2 months' duration affected patients aged 18 to 65.

This TCR was recovered from a man aged 18 to 29 with Graves disease. This specimen consisted of peripheral blood mononuclear cells (PBMCs), obtained at new diagnosis, from a patient treated with antithyroid drugs. The chain links TRBV5-1 to TRBJ2-7; D is perhaps TRBD2 (6 bases). In DNA form, the CDR3 reads TGCGCCAGCAGCTTTGGCAACGCGGGATACGAGCAGTACTTC. It translates to CASSFGNAGYEQYF. Based on the CDR3 plus reference TRBV5-1 and TRBJ2-7, the full variable domain is KAGVTQTPRYLIKTRGQQVTLSCSPISGHRSVSWYQQTPGQGLQFLFEYFSETQRNKGNFPGRFSGRQFSNSRSEMNVSTLELGDSALYLCASSFGNAGYEQYFGPGTRLTVT.